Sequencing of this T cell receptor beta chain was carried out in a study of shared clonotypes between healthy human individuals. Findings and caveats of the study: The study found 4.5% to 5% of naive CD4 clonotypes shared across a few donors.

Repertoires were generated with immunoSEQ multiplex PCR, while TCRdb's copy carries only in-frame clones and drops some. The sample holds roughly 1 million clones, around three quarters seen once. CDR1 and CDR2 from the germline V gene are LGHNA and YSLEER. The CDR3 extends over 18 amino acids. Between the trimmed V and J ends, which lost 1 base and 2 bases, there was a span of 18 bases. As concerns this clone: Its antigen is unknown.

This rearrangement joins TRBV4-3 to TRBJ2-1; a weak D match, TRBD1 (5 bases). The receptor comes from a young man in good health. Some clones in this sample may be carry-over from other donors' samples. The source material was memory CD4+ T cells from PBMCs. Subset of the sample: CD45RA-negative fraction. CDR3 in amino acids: CASSQAASGSETYNEQFF. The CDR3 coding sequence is TGCGCCAGCAGCCAAGCCGCCTCAGGGTCGGAAACCTACAATGAGCAGTTCTTC.